The subject of this entry is one T cell receptor (beta chain). What it recognizes is unknown. CDR1 is SEHNR, CDR2 FQNEAQ, per germline (reference sequence). The V gene lost 0 bases and the J gene lost 1 base, with 9 bases spanning the gap. CDR3 size: 15 residues. A 5'RACE reaction primed in the constant segment made cDNA libraries of TCR alpha and TCR beta, and these carried sample barcodes and UMIs. TCRdb independently ran MiXCR on the 5' RACE reads; one entry per CDR3 protein. The data show about 500,000 distinct CDR3 sequences, 20% seen once. These data come from a study of T-cell memory formation after mild COVID-19. General study results and limits: Mainly CM and EM harbored the contracting CD4+ clones; mainly EMRA harbored the CD8+ ones. Clones that got smaller from day 15 to 85 had even CD4/CD8, while clones growing later tipped toward CD4+. The appearance of some responding clones in pre-infection memory suggested that cross-reactive memory joined.

The J gene is TRBJ1-1, the V gene TRBV7-9; D is ambiguous. The TCR originated in an adult woman who had mild COVID-19 (a few samples of this study predate the infection). Cell type and time point are not known. The sequencing input was PBMCs or a T cell subset sorted from them (not recorded which). CDR3 in DNA: TGTGCCAGCAGCTTAGCAGGGCCTAGGAACACTGAAGCTTTCTTT. Translating gives CASSLAGPRNTEAFF.